This entry describes one T cell receptor beta chain. This entry comes from a study of blood T cell repertoires in COVID-19. Background on the study: PBMCs, B-cell-depleted T cells, or T cells were the source of the cDNA or gDNA that made up the material.

The repertoire was sequenced with immunoSEQ multiplex PCR; TCRdb's copy has only in-frame clones and lacks some. The sample includes about 46,000 clones, 86% of them seen just once. The age range of participants was roughly 18 to 90 years, with residence in around 22 US areas. Participants' reported clinical history set cohort assignment. Germline CDR1 MDHEN, CDR2 SYDVKM. The CDR3 has 17 amino acids. V shed 5 bases and J shed 6 bases, with 24 bases lying between them. Material: PBMCs or T cells enriched from blood (not recorded which). This sequence joins TRBV28 and TRBJ2-3; maybe TRBD2 (6 bases). The clonotype was recovered from a woman aged 45-60 years who had recovered from COVID-19. The CDR3: CASSPRLGTIGGDTQYF. CDR3 in DNA: TGTGCCAGCAGTCCGAGACTAGGGACCATCGGAGGGGATACGCAGTATTTT.